This T cell receptor beta chain is from a study of spatial heterogeneity in lung cancer (dated by TCRdb to between 2018 and 2021). Study-level background: Beta-chain transcripts were consistently detected in greater numbers than alpha-chain transcripts, which likely reflected higher beta-chain transcript abundance. In the raw uncorrected reads, each unique combination of TCR and UMI appeared on average more than ten times. The study quantitatively compared TCR alpha and beta repertoires across multiple tumor regions, matched nontumor lung and blood in non-small cell lung cancer. Nonsynonymous mutation counts, determined by whole-exome sequencing of tumor tissue, were related to TCR repertoire features. At surgery, about 210 tumor regions, roughly 63 matched nontumor lung samples and 56 PBMC samples were TCR-sequenced for both alpha and beta chains.

Paper-wide results and their limitations: Ubiquitous expanded tumor TCRs were detected in blood more often at tumor resection than at routine follow-up. Additional single-cell paired TCR alpha and beta sequencing was considered necessary to confirm, at a functional level, the hypothesis that regional TCRs recognize regional mutations.

According to the study, the label for this sample's time point signals: sample taken at primary tumor resection. Without any cell sorting, TCR sequencing was performed on whole RNA extracted either from tumor and nontumor lung tissue or from cryopreserved PBMC samples. The donors were approximately 70 patients from the lung TRACERx cohort who had early-stage, untreated non-small cell lung cancer. Patients were selected for TCR sequencing only if sufficient RNA was available from at least two tumor regions. V was cut back by 3 bases and J by 3 bases, leaving a gap of 8 bases between them. The CDR3 runs 14 amino acids, cysteine and phenylalanine included. Just CDR3 DNA is preserved here, 42 bases in frame from base 1. The germline V gene supplies CDR1 SGHTA and CDR2 FQGNSA. Ten or more counts support this clonotype. Its antigen is still unknown. Nothing much larger sits one base from this clone, and base qualities are not available.

The library was made by 5' RACE. The run used a NextSeq 500. The TCR library protocol attached a unique molecular identifier to each TCR cDNA molecule to allow correction of PCR and sequencing errors. In the authors' own workflow: TCR identification, UMI-based error correction and CDR3 extraction were all carried out with Decombinator tools. Expanded TCRs were defined as those above a frequency of 2 per 1,000, corresponding to the top 1% of the tumor frequency distribution. Each repertoire was subsampled 100 times to 5,000 TCRs, after which Renyi diversity was computed with the R vegan package. To build CDR3 similarity networks, amino acid triplet string-kernel similarity was used, and CDR3s were connected when their pairwise similarity was above 0.82. TCRdb cleaned the public reads at Q25 with fastp, built clones with MiXCR and kept in-frame beta chains. Each CDR3 protein gets just one entry, which takes the most common genes and DNA from the rows behind it. The V and J calls were determined by TCRdb, not by the authors. The sample includes more than 80,000 distinct CDR3 sequences, with 10% to 15% observed a single time. The top ten clonotypes cover roughly two fifths of the sample.

The rearrangement combines TRBV7-2 with TRBJ2-2, with the D gene not clear enough to name. This specimen consisted of PBMCs, obtained at surgery. The source of this sequence is a male donor with early-stage non-small cell lung cancer. The DNA reads as follows: TGTGCCAGCAGCTTGGCCACACACACCGGGGAGCTGTTTTTT. This yields the protein CASSLATHTGELFF. Full variable domain (CDR3 extended with the reference TRBV7-2 and TRBJ2-2 proteins): GAGVSQSPSNKVTEKGKDVELRCDPISGHTALYWYRQSLGQGLEFLIYFQGNSAPDKSGLPSDRFSAERTGGSVSTLTIQRTQQEDSAVYLCASSLATHTGELFFGEGSRLTVL.